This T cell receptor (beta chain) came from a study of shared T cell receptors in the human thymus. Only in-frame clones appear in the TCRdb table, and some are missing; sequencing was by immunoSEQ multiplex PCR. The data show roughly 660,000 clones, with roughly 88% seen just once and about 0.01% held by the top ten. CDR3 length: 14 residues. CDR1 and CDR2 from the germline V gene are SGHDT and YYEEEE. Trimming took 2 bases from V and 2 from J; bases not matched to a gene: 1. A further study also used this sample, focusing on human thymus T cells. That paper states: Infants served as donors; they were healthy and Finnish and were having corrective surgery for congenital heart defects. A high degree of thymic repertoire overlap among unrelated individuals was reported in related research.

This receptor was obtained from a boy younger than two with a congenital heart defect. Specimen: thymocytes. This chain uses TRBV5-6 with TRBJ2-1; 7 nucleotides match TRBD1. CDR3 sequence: CASSFQGAYNEQFF. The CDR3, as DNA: TGTGCCAGCAGCTTTCAGGGGGCCTACAATGAGCAGTTCTTC.